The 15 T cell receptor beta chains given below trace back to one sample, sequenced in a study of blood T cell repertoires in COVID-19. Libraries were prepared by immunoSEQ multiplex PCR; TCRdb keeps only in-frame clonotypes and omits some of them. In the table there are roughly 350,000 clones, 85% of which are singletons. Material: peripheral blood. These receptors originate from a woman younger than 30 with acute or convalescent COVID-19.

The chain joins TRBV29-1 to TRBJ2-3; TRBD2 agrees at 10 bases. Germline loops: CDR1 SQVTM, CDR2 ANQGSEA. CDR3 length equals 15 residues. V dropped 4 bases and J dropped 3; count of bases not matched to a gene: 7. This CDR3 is CSVGGLAGATDTQYF. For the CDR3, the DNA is TGCAGCGTTGGGGGGCTAGCGGGAGCAACAGATACGCAGTATTTT.

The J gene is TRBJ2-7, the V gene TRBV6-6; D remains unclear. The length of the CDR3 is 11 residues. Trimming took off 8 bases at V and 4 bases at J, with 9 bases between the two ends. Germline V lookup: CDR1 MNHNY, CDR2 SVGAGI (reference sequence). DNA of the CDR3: TGTGCCAGCCACTCTTCGTACGAGCAGTACTTC. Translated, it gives CASHSSYEQYF.

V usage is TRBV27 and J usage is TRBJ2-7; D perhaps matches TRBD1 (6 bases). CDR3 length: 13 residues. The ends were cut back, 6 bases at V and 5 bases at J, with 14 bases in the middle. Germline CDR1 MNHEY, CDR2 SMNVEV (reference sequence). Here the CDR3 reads CASSSNRVHEQYF. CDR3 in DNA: TGTGCCAGCAGCAGTAACAGGGTCCACGAGCAGTACTTC.

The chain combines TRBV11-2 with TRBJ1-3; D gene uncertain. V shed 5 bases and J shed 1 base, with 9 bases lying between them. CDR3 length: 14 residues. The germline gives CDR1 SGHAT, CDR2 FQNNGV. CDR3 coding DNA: TGTGCCAGCAGCCGTCCCGGGTCTGGAAACACCATATATTTT. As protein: CASSRPGSGNTIYF.

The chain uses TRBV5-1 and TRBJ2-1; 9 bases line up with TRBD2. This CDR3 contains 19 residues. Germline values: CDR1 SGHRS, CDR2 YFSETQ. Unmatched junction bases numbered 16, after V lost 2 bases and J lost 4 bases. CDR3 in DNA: TGCGCCAGCAGCTTACGTCCCCGGAGCCCTAGCGGGGAATACAATGAGCAGTTCTTC. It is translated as CASSLRPRSPSGEYNEQFF.

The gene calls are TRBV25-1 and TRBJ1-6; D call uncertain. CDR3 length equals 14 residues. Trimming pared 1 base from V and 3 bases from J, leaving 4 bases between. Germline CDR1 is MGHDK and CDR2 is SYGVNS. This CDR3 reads CASSESGYNSPLHF. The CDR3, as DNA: TGTGCCAGCAGTGAATCAGGCTATAATTCACCCCTCCACTTT.

The chain's CDR3 is CASSKKNRDRGVNQPQHF. CDR3 sequence (DNA): TGTGCCAGCAGCAAAAAAAACAGGGACAGGGGTGTCAATCAGCCCCAGCATTTT. This chain joins TRBV21-1 and TRBJ1-5; the D segment call TRBD1 is taken from the table without a DNA check. TRBV21-1 is a recognized pseudogene. This CDR3 region has 18 residues.

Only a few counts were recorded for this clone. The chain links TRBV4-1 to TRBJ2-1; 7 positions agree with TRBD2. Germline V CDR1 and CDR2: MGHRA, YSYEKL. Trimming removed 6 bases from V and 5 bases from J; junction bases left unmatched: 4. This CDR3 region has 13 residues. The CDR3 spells CASRSGGHNEQFF. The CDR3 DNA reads TGCGCCAGCAGGTCGGGAGGACACAATGAGCAGTTCTTC.

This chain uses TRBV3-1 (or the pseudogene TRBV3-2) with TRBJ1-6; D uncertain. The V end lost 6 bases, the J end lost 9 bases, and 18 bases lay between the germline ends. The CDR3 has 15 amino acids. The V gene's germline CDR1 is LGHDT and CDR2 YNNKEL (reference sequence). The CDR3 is CASRARENKGSPLHF. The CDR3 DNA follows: TGTGCCAGCAGAGCCCGGGAGAATAAAGGTTCACCCCTCCACTTT.

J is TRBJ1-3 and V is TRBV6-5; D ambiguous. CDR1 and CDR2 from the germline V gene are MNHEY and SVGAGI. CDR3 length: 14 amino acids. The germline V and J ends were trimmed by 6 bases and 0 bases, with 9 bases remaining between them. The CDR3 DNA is TGTGCCAGCAGCCGGTCCCACTCTGGAAACACCATATATTTT. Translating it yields CASSRSHSGNTIYF.

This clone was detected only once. In DNA, the CDR3 is TGCGCCAGCAGTCGAACGACTAGCGGGATCCCCCGAGCCTACAATGAGCAGTTCTTC. As protein: CASSRTTSGIPRAYNEQFF. The chain uses TRBV4-1 and TRBJ2-1; TRBD2 matches 11 bases. Per the germline V gene, CDR1 is MGHRA and CDR2 is YSYEKL. This CDR3 is built from 19 residues. Unmatched junction bases numbered 15, after V lost 6 bases and J lost 2 bases.

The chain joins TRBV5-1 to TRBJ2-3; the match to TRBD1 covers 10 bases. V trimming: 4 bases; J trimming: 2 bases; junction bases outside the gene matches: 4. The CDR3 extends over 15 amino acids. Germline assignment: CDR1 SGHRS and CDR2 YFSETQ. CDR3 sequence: CASSQGQGVTDTQYF. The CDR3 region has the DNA TGCGCCAGCAGCCAAGGACAGGGGGTCACAGATACGCAGTATTTT.

This CDR3 reads CASTLGGQSEKLFF. In DNA form, the CDR3 reads TGTGCCAGCACCCTGGGAGGTCAATCCGAAAAACTGTTTTTT. The chain couples TRBV28 to TRBJ1-4; no reliable D call. Trimming took off 7 bases at V and 8 bases at J, with 17 bases between the two ends. The CDR3 loop spans 14 amino acids. The germline V gene encodes CDR1 MDHEN and CDR2 SYDVKM.

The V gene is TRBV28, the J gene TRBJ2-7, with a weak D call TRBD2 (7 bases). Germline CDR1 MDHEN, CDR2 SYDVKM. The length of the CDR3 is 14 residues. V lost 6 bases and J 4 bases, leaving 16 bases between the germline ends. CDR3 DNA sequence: TGTGCCAGCAGCGCCTCCGGGGGGCTATACGAGCAGTACTTC. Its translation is CASSASGGLYEQYF. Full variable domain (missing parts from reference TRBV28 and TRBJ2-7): DVKVTQSSRYLVKRTGEKVFLECVQDMDHENMFWYRQDPGLGLRLIYFSYDVKMKEKGDIPEGYSVSREKKERFSLILESASTNQTSMYLCASSASGGLYEQYFGPGTRLTVT.

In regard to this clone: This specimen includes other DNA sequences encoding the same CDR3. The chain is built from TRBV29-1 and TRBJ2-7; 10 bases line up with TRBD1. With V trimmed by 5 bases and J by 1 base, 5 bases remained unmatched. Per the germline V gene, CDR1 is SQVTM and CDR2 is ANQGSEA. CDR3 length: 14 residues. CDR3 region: CSVSDRGQSYEQYF. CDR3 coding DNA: TGCAGCGTTTCTGACAGGGGGCAATCCTACGAGCAGTACTTC.